This T cell receptor (beta chain) was captured by sequencing in a study of cytomegalovirus exposure and HLA in healthy donors. The study, taken as a whole, reports: Rare TCR sequences predominated, though certain public TCRs were found in many donors. Reportedly, diagnosis of cytomegalovirus status by the classifier showed high specificity and sensitivity. Roughly uniform sequencing depth across donors was assumed, possibly incorrectly.

The germline gives CDR1 SNHLY, CDR2 FYNNEI. This CDR3 is built from 14 residues. J lost 5 bases, V lost 8 bases, and 7 bases had no gene match. PCR employed 60 Vbeta and 13 Jbeta primers. The repertoire was sequenced with immunoSEQ multiplex PCR; TCRdb's copy has only in-frame clones and lacks some. Among roughly 110,000 clones, around 71% were seen once, and the ten largest hold roughly 0.79%. Details on this clone: Its target is not known.

All the people who gave samples were healthy bone marrow donors. This sequence originates from a boy between 10 and 17 years old in good health and CMV-seronegative. Sequenced: PBMCs. The V call is TRBV2, the J call TRBJ1-5, with TRBD1 matching over 9 bases. The CDR3 is CASGTGTGYQPQHF. CDR3 DNA sequence: TGTGCCAGCGGTACCGGGACAGGGTATCAGCCCCAGCATTTT.